The present T cell receptor (beta chain) was sequenced within a study of lymphopenia after photon versus proton radiotherapy. As to this clone: Its antigen is not identified.

Points from the study as a whole: After lymphocyte nadir, photon-treated repertoires showed oligoclonal expansion, especially CD8+ Temra. A bigger post-nadir fall in TCR diversity correlated inversely with survival time in deceased patients.

Libraries were prepared by immunoSEQ multiplex PCR; TCRdb keeps only in-frame clonotypes and omits some of them. The data show about 12,000 clones, roughly 90% seen once. This CDR3 region has 14 residues. Germline assignment: CDR1 MGHRA and CDR2 YSYEKL. V lost 2 bases to trimming and J lost 5 bases, with 12 bases between them. The material sequenced was peripheral blood, taken from a patient treated with proton-based radiotherapy. The rearrangement joins TRBV4-1 to TRBJ1-1; D unresolved. The TCR originated in a man aged 55 to 70 with pancreatic cancer. The CDR3 reads CASSQPTRGTEAFF. The CDR3 nucleotides read TGCGCCAGCAGCCAACCCACCCGAGGTACTGAAGCTTTCTTT.